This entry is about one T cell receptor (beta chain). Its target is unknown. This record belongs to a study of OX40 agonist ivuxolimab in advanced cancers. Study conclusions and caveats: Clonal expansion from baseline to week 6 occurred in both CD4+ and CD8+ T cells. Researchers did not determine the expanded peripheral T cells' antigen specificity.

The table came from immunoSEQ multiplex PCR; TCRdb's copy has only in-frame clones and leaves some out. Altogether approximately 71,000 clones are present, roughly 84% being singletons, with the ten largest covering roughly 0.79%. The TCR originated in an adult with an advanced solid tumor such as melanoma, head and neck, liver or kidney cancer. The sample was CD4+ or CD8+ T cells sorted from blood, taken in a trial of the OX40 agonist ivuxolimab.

This CDR3 is CASSLNSGNTIYF. The CDR3 region has the DNA TGTGCCAGCAGCTTAAACTCTGGAAACACCATATATTTT. This chain links TRBV7-3 with TRBJ1-3; D not certain. Germline CDR1 is SGHTA and CDR2 is FQGTGA. The CDR3 sequence is 13 residues long. The germline V and J ends were trimmed by 1 base and 0 bases, with 1 base remaining between them.